This TCR beta chain was sequenced for a study of T-cell reconstitution after alpha-beta-depleted transplantation in children. General study findings and limits: Surviving thymic progenitors and recipient T cells were the source of high TCRbeta diversity at day 60 in some patients. There were reportedly several hundred expanded graft clones from which alpha-beta T cells came about two months after transplant. T cells produced anew were the main source of T-cell counts and diversity one year after transplant.

TCRbeta library preparation incorporated unique molecular identifiers. MiXCR was run by TCRdb on the PCR reads, yielding one entry per CDR3 protein. The sample carries about 98,000 distinct CDR3 sequences, 7% to 8% recorded once. As to this clonotype: Its antigen is not known. This clone may be a read error of a much larger clone one base away.

The CDR3 covers 18 residues. The V end was cut by 4 bases, the J end by 0 bases, with 18 bases between. The sequence was collected from a boy aged 2 to 10 with acute lymphoblastic leukemia, due to receive a stem cell transplant. This specimen consisted of PBMCs, obtained before TCRalphabeta/CD19-depleted stem cell transplant. This chain joins TRBV12-3 or TRBV12-4 and TRBJ1-4, with D perhaps matching TRBD1 (6 bases). The CDR3 is CASSSLGGGITTNEKLFF. For the CDR3, the DNA is TGTGCCAGCAGTTCCCTGGGGGGGGGCATTACAACTAATGAAAAACTGTTTTTT.